A single sample is the source of the 17 T cell receptor beta chains below, sequenced in a study of cytomegalovirus exposure and HLA in healthy donors. A multiplex PCR was run with 60 Vbeta primers and 13 Jbeta primers. The table came from immunoSEQ multiplex PCR; TCRdb's copy has only in-frame clones and leaves some out. Of hundreds of thousands of clones in the sample, 65% to 90% were seen once. What was sequenced was PBMCs. The receptors derive from a girl between 10 and 17 years old in good health and CMV-seronegative.

As concerns this clone: An end of the junction does not agree with germline; a read error may underlie this. Other nucleotide sequences from this sample produce the same CDR3. This chain connects TRBV28 to TRBJ1-1; D gene ambiguous. Germline V gene sequence: CDR1 MDHEN, CDR2 SYDVKM. The CDR3 totals 14 residues. CDR3 protein: CASSLDGVNTEAFF. The CDR3, as DNA: TGTGCCAGCAGTTTAGACGGGGTGAACACTGAAGCCTTCTTT.

The V and J genes are TRBV6-5 and TRBJ1-5, with D perhaps matching TRBD1 (5 bases). The CDR3 is 15 residues long. V dropped 6 bases and J dropped 7 bases, with 19 bases sitting between them. Germline V gene sequence: CDR1 MNHEY, CDR2 SVGAGI. CDR3 bases: TGTGCCAGCAGCCCACTCGGCAGGGTGGACCAGCCCCAGCATTTT. Translating it yields CASSPLGRVDQPQHF.

The CDR3 spells CASSARTNSRAYEQFF. The DNA of the CDR3 is TGTGCCAGCAGCGCGAGGACTAACAGTAGGGCATATGAGCAGTTCTTC. The chain recombines TRBV7-2 with TRBJ2-1, with a tentative D call TRBD2 (6 bases). CDR3 length equals 16 residues. CDR1 is SGHTA, CDR2 FQGNSA, per germline. V lost 5 bases and J 8 bases, leaving 22 bases between the germline ends.

The rearrangement uses TRBV19 and TRBJ2-7; 8 bases are shared with TRBD1. The V gene's germline CDR1 is LNHDA and CDR2 SQIVND (reference sequence). J lost 5 bases, V lost 5 bases, and 8 bases had no gene match. CDR3 length: 14 amino acids. The CDR3 DNA follows: TGTGCCAGTAGTTTTACGGGACAGGTCAACGAGCAGTACTTC. This translates into CASSFTGQVNEQYF. The full variable domain, with the rest looked up from reference TRBV19 and TRBJ2-7, is DGGITQSPKYLFRKEGQNVTLSCEQNLNHDAMYWYRQDPGQGLRLIYYSQIVNDFQKGDIAEGYSVSREKKESFPLTVTSAQKNPTAFYLCASSFTGQVNEQYFGPGTRLTVT.

The chain carries TRBV7-9 and TRBJ2-7; perhaps TRBD1 as D (6 bases). The length of the CDR3 is 15 residues. Germline loops: CDR1 SEHNR, CDR2 FQNEAQ (reference sequence). V was trimmed by 2 bases and J by 5 bases, leaving 16 bases between them. The chain's CDR3 is CASSLKGRGSDEQYF. The CDR3 DNA sequence: TGTGCCAGCAGCTTAAAGGGCAGGGGTAGCGACGAGCAGTACTTC.

The sample holds a few counts of this clone. The DNA for the CDR3 is TGTGCCAGCAGTGCTTTTAGCTCCTACGAGCAGTACTTC. Protein: CASSAFSSYEQYF. The V and J genes are TRBV6-4 and TRBJ2-7; D uncertain. CDR1 is MRHNA and CDR2 is SNTAGT in the germline V gene. The CDR3 contains 13 residues. Deletions cut 4 bases from V and 0 bases from J, with 7 bases between.

The chain recombines TRBV18 with TRBJ2-7; D remains unclear. Germline V gene data show CDR1 as KGHSH and CDR2 as LQKENI. Trimming shortened V by 3 bases and J by 3 bases, and 12 bases separated the two germline ends. This CDR3 is 14 amino acids long. The CDR3 region is CASSPTIEDYEQYF. The CDR3 DNA sequence: TGTGCCAGCTCACCGACGATTGAGGACTACGAGCAGTACTTC.

The chain links TRBV18 to TRBJ1-2, with D hard to call. There are 14 residues in the CDR3. V lost 8 bases, J lost 4 bases, and 17 bases lay in between. Germline V gene lookup returns CDR1 KGHSH and CDR2 LQKENI. CDR3 loop: CASNPDSATYGYTF. In DNA form, the CDR3 reads TGTGCCAGCAACCCCGACTCGGCTACCTATGGCTACACCTTC.

The chain links TRBV2 to TRBJ1-4; the match to TRBD1 covers 8 bases. CDR3 length: 14 amino acids. V was pared by 6 bases and J by 8 bases, with 8 bases of the junction left unmatched. The germline V gene has CDR1 SNHLY and CDR2 FYNNEI. DNA for the CDR3: TGTGCCAGCAGCCGGACAGGGTTTACGGAAAAACTGTTTTTT. Its translation is CASSRTGFTEKLFF. The full variable domain, with the rest looked up from reference TRBV2 and TRBJ1-4, is EPEVTQTPSHQVTQMGQEVILRCVPISNHLYFYWYRQILGQKVEFLVSFYNNEISEKSEIFDDQFSVERPDGSNFTLKIRSTKLEDSAMYFCASSRTGFTEKLFFGSGTQLSVL.

A single count supports this clone. This rearrangement joins TRBV28 to TRBJ2-7, with D possibly matching TRBD1 (6 bases). This CDR3 contains 17 residues. Germline CDR1 reads MDHEN; CDR2 reads SYDVKM. The V and J ends lost 4 bases and 6 bases respectively, with 25 bases between them. The CDR3 is CASSSMNTGHESSEQYF. The CDR3 DNA reads as TGTGCCAGCAGTTCGATGAATACAGGGCATGAGTCAAGCGAGCAGTACTTC.

This clone occurred a few times. The chain recombines TRBV6-1 with TRBJ1-2; D possibly corresponds to TRBD1 (6 bases). Per germline, CDR1 MNHNS and CDR2 SASEGT. V was pared by 1 base and J by 7 bases, with 22 bases between. This CDR3 has 17 amino acids. The DNA of the CDR3 is TGTGCCAGCAGTGAAGTCGGCGCAGGAAACAGGGTTCGTGGCTACACCTTC. This sequence encodes CASSEVGAGNRVRGYTF.

The chain carries TRBV7-6 and TRBJ2-2; tentatively, D is TRBD2 (6 bases). V lost 3 bases and J 3 bases, leaving 14 bases between the germline ends. Germline V gives CDR1 SGHVS, CDR2 FNYEAQ. The CDR3 extends over 16 amino acids. The CDR3 sequence: CASSLEGLAHTGELFF. DNA of the CDR3: TGTGCCAGCAGCTTGGAGGGTCTGGCACACACCGGGGAGCTGTTTTTT.

The table lists this clone with a count of one. J is TRBJ1-1 and V is TRBV6-5; 9 nucleotides agree with TRBD1. V shed 4 bases, J shed 3 bases, and the junction held 0 bases outside the gene matches. The CDR3 covers 13 residues. Germline CDR1 reads MNHEY; CDR2 reads SVGAGI. CDR3 nucleotides: TGTGCCAGCAGTTGGGACAGGGACACTGAAGCTTTCTTT. Translating gives CASSWDRDTEAFF.

This chain uses TRBV9 with TRBJ1-2; possible D gene TRBD1, 5 bases. The V gene lost 3 bases and the J gene lost 6 bases, with 27 bases spanning the gap. This CDR3 is built from 18 residues. Germline V gene sequence: CDR1 SGDLS, CDR2 YYNGEE. The CDR3 DNA reads as TGTGCCAGCAGCGCCGCGGGGGGACCGATGTCATTTGGGGATGGCTACACCTTC. Its protein is CASSAAGGPMSFGDGYTF. The entire variable domain, with the rest obtained from reference TRBV9 and TRBJ1-2, is as follows: DSGVTQTPKHLITATGQRVTLRCSPRSGDLSVYWYQQSLDQGLQFLIQYYNGEERAKGNILERFSAQQFPDLHSELNLSSLELGDSALYFCASSAAGGPMSFGDGYTFGSGTRLTVV.

V is TRBV28 and J is TRBJ2-4; 10 bases are shared with TRBD2. CDR3 length: 21 amino acids. Germline V lookup: CDR1 MDHEN, CDR2 SYDVKM. The V gene end was trimmed by 2 bases and the J gene end by 6 bases; junction bases not matched to a gene: 22. Here the CDR3 reads CASSLGISRGHSGRAGNIQYF. DNA of the CDR3: TGTGCCAGCAGTTTAGGGATATCGAGGGGGCACAGCGGGAGGGCCGGAAACATTCAGTACTTC. The full variable domain, in which reference TRBV28 and TRBJ2-4 provide the parts outside the CDR3, is DVKVTQSSRYLVKRTGEKVFLECVQDMDHENMFWYRQDPGLGLRLIYFSYDVKMKEKGDIPEGYSVSREKKERFSLILESASTNQTSMYLCASSLGISRGHSGRAGNIQYFGAGTRLSVL.

The sample holds one count of this clone. This rearrangement joins TRBV4-2 to TRBJ2-1; D is unresolved. This CDR3 has 11 residues. The germline V and J ends were trimmed by 5 bases and 7 bases, with 6 bases remaining between them. The germline V gene has CDR1 LGHNA and CDR2 YNFKEQ. In DNA, the CDR3 is TGTGCCAGCAGCGGCGGTAATGAGCAGTTCTTC. This sequence encodes CASSGGNEQFF.

The V and J genes are TRBV5-1 and TRBJ2-3; D may be TRBD2 (6 bases). Germline V CDR1 and CDR2: SGHRS, YFSETQ. Trimming stripped 3 bases from V and 0 bases from J, with 11 bases between. CDR3 length equals 15 residues. CDR3 in DNA: TGCGCCAGCAGCTCCCTGAGCGGGAGCACAGATACGCAGTATTTT. Residues: CASSSLSGSTDTQYF.